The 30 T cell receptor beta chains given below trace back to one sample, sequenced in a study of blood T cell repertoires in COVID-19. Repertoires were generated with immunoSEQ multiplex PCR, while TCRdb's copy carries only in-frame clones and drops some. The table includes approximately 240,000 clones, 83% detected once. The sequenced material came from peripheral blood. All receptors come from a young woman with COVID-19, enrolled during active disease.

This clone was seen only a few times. The CDR3 DNA sequence: TGTGCCAGCAGCTTAACATCCCCTGGCACTGGAAACACCATATATTTT. Amino acids: CASSLTSPGTGNTIYF. V is TRBV7-8 and J is TRBJ1-3; no clear D gene. With 2 bases removed from V and 2 bases from J, the gap between germline ends came to 13 bases. The CDR3 loop spans 16 amino acids. Germline V lookup: CDR1 SGHVS, CDR2 FQNEAQ. The full variable domain, with the rest looked up from reference TRBV7-8 and TRBJ1-3, is GAGVSQSPRYKVAKRGQDVALRCDPISGHVSLFWYQQALGQGPEFLTYFQNEAQLDKSGLPSDRFFAERPEGSVSTLKIQRTQQEDSAVYLCASSLTSPGTGNTIYFGEGSWLTVV.

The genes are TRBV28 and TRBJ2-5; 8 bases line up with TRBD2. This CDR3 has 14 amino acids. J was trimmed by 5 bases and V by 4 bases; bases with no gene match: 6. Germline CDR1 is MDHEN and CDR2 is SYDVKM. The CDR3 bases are TGTGCCAGCAGTTGGGCGGGAGGCACCGAGACCCAGTACTTC. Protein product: CASSWAGGTETQYF.

CDR3 region: CASSALLGNTEAFF. The CDR3 nucleotides are TGTGCCAGCAGCGCCCTCCTAGGGAACACTGAAGCTTTCTTT. This chain joins TRBV28 and TRBJ1-1; D is uncertain. The CDR3 is made up of 14 amino acids. Trimming removed 6 bases at V and 1 base at J, with 12 bases between. From germline, CDR1 is MDHEN and CDR2 SYDVKM.

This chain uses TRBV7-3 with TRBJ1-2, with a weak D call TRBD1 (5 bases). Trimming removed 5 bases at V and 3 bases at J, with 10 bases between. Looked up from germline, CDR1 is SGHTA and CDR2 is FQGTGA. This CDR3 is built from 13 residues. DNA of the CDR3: TGTGCCAGCAGCCCGGGACTGGACTATGGCTACACCTTC. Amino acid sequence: CASSPGLDYGYTF.

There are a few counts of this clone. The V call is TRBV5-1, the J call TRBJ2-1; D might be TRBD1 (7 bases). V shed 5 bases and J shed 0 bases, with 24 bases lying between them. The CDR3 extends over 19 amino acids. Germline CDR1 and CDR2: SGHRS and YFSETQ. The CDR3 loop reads CASSLTSGGGFTSYNEQFF. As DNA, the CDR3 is TGCGCCAGCAGTTTAACTTCAGGGGGAGGATTCACCTCCTACAATGAGCAGTTCTTC.

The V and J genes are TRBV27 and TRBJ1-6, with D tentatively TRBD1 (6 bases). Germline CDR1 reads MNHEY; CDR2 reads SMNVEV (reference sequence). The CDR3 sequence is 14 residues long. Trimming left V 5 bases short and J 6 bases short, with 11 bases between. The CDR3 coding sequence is TGTGCCAGCAGTACGTTGGGGGCTAATTCACCCCTCCACTTT. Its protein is CASSTLGANSPLHF.

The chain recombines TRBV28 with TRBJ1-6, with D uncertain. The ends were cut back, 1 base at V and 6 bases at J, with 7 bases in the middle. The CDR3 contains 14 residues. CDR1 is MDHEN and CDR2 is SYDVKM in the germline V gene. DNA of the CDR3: TGTGCCAGCAGTTTATTCTACAGTAATTCACCCCTCCACTTT. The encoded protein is CASSLFYSNSPLHF.

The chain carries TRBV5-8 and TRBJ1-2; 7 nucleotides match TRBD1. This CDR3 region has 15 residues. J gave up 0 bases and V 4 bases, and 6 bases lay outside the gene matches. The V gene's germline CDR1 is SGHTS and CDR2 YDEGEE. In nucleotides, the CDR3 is TGTGCCAGCAGCCCGCGGACAGGCGCTAACTATGGCTACACCTTC. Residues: CASSPRTGANYGYTF.

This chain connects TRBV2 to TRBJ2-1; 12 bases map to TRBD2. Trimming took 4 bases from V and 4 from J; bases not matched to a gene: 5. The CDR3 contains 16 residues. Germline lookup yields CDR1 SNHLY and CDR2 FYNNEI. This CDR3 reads CASSAASGGVYNEQFF. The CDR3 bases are TGTGCCAGCAGTGCGGCTAGCGGGGGGGTATACAATGAGCAGTTCTTC.

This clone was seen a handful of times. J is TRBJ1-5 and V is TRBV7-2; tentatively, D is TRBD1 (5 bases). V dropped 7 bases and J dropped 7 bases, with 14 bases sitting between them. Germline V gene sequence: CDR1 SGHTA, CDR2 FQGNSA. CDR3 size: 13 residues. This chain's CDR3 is CASKQGTDQPQHF. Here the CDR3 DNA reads TGTGCCAGCAAGCAGGGCACGGACCAGCCCCAGCATTTT.

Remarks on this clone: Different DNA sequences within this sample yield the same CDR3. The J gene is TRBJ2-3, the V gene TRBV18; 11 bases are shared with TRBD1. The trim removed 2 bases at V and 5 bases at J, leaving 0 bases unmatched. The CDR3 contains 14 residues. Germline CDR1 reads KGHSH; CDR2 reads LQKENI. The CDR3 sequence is CASSPGTGGDTQYF. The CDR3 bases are TGTGCCAGCTCACCAGGGACAGGGGGAGATACGCAGTATTTT. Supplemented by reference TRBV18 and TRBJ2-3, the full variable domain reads NAGVMQNPRHLVRRRGQEARLRCSPMKGHSHVYWYRQLPEEGLKFMVYLQKENIIDESGMPKERFSAEFPKEGPSILRIQQVVRGDSAAYFCASSPGTGGDTQYFGPGTRLTVL.

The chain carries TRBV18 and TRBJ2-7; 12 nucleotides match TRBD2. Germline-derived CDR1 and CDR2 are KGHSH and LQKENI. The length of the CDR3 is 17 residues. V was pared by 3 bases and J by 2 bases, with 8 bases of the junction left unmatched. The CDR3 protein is CASSPADGLAGTYEQYF. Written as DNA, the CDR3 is TGTGCCAGCTCACCTGCGGATGGACTAGCGGGGACCTACGAGCAGTACTTC.

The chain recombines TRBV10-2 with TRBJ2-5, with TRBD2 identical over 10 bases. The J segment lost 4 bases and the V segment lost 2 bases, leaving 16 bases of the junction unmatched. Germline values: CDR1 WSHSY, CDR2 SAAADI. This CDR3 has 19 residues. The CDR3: CASSENRGVAGGGTETQYF. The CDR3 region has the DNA TGCGCCAGCAGTGAGAACAGGGGGGTAGCGGGAGGAGGGACAGAGACCCAGTACTTC.

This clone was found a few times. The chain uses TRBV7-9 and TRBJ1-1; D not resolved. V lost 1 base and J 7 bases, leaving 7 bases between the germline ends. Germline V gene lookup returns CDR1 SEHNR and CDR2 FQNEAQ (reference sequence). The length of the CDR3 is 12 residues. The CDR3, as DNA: TGTGCCAGCAGCTTAGTTCAGTTTGAAGCTTTCTTT. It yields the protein CASSLVQFEAFF.

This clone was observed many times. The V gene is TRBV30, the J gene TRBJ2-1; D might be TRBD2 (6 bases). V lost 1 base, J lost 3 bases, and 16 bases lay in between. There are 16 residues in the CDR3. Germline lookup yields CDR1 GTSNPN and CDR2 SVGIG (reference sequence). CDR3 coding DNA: TGTGCCTGGAGTGCCTTACGCGGGACCAACTACAATGAGCAGTTCTTC. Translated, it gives CAWSALRGTNYNEQFF.

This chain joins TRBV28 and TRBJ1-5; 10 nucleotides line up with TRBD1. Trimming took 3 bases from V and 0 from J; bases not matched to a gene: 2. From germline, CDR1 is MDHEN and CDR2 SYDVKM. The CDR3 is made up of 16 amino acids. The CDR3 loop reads CASSFGQGGSNQPQHF. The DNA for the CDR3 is TGTGCCAGCAGTTTTGGACAGGGGGGTAGCAATCAGCCCCAGCATTTT.

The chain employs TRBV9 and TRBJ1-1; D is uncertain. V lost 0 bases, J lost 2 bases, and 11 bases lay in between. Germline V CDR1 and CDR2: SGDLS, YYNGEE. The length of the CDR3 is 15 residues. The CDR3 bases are TGTGCCAGCAGCGTAGGAAACAGTTTCAACACTGAAGCTTTCTTT. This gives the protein CASSVGNSFNTEAFF.

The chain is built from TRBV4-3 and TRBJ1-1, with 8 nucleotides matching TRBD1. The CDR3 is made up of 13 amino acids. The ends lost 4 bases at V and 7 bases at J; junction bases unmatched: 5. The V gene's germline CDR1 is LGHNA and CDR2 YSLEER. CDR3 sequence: CASSRGQGYEAFF. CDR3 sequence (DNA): TGCGCCAGCAGCCGTGGACAGGGATATGAAGCTTTCTTT.

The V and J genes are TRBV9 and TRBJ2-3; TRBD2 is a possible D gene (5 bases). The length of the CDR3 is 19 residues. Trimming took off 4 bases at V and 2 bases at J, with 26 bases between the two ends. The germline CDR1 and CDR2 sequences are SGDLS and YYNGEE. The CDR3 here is CASSPRNPARGLYTDTQYF. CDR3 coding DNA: TGTGCCAGCAGCCCACGAAACCCGGCGAGAGGACTCTACACAGATACGCAGTATTTT.

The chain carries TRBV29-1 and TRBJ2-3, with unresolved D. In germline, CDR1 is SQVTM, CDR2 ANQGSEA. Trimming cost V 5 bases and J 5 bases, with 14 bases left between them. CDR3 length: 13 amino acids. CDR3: CSVFGPQEDTQYF. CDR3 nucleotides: TGCAGCGTTTTTGGCCCTCAAGAAGATACGCAGTATTTT.

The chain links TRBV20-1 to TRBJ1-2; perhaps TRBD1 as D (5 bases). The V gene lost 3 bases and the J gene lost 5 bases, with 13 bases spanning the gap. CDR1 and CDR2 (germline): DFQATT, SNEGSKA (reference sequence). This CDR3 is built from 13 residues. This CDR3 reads CSASNLAGYGYTF. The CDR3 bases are TGCAGTGCTAGTAACCTCGCAGGGTATGGCTACACCTTC.

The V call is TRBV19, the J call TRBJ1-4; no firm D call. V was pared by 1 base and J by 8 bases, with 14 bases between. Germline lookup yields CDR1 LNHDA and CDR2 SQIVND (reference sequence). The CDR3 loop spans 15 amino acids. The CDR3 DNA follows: TGTGCCAGTAGTATAGGCGCAGGTCCGAACGAAAAACTGTTTTTT. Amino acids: CASSIGAGPNEKLFF.

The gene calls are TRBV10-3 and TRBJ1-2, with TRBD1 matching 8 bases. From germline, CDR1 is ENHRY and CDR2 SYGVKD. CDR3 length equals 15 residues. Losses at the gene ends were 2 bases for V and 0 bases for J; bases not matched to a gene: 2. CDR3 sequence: CAISEGTGPNYGYTF. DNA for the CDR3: TGTGCCATCAGTGAGGGGACAGGCCCTAACTATGGCTACACCTTC.

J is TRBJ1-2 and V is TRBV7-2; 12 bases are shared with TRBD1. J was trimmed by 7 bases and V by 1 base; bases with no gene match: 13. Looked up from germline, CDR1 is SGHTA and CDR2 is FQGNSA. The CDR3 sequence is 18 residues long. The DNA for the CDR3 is TGTGCCAGCAGCTTAGTAAGGGCCCGGGACAGGGGGCTCGGTGGCTACACCTTC. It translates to CASSLVRARDRGLGGYTF.

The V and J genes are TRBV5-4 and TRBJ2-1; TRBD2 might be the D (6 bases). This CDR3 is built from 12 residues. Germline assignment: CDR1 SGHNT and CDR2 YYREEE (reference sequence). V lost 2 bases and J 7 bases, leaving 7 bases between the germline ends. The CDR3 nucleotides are TGTGCCAGCAGCTTTCTAGCGAATGAGCAGTTCTTC. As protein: CASSFLANEQFF.

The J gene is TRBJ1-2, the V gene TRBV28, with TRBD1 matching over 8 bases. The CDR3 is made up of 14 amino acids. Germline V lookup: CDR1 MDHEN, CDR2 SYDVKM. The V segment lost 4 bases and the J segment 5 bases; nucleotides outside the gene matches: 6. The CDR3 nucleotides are TGTGCCAGCAGTTCTCAGGGGGCTCTTTATGGCTACACCTTC. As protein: CASSSQGALYGYTF.

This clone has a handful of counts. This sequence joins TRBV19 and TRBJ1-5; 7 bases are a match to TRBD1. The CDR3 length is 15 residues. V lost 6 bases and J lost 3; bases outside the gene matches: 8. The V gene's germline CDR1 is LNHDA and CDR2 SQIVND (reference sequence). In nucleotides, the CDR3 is TGTGCCAGTAGGGTAGGGGGCGGCCTCAATCAGCCCCAGCATTTT. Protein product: CASRVGGGLNQPQHF.

CDR3: CASSSRGEATNEKLFF. CDR3 sequence (DNA): TGTGCCAGCAGTTCCCGCGGGGAGGCAACTAATGAAAAACTGTTTTTT. The rearrangement joins TRBV6-2 or TRBV6-3 to TRBJ1-4; D gene ambiguous. The CDR3 loop spans 16 amino acids. V was pared by 4 bases and J by 0 bases, with 12 bases between. Germline CDR1 is MNHEY and CDR2 is SVGEGT.

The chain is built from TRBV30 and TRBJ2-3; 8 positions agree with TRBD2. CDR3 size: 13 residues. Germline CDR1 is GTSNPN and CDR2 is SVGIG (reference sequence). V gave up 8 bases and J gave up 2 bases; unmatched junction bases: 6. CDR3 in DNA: TGTGCCCGCTCGGGAGGGCCCACAGATACGCAGTATTTT. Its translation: CARSGGPTDTQYF.

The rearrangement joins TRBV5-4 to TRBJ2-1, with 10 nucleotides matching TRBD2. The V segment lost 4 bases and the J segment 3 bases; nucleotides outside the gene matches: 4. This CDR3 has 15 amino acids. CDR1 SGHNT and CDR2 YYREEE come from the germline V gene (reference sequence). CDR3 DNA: TGTGCCAGCAGCGATTCTAGCGGGAGCTACAATGAGCAGTTCTTC. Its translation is CASSDSSGSYNEQFF.